This TCR beta chain was recovered during a study of CD8 T cells in ankylosing spondylitis. Study-wide results and caveats: Significant enrichment of disease-linked clones was reportedly seen in matched ankylosing spondylitis synovial fluid. Blood of patients with ankylosing spondylitis appeared to be characterized by a TCR beta motif of eight highly homologous variants.

One entry per CDR3 protein, called by TCRdb with MiXCR from the 5' RACE reads. The sample shows 500,000 to 650,000 distinct CDR3 sequences, roughly 5% of them seen only once. At least ten counts were recorded for this clonotype. Its cognate antigen is unknown. This CDR3 comprises 18 residues. V gave up 4 bases and J gave up 6 bases; unmatched junction bases: 15. Germline-derived CDR1 and CDR2 are SGHRS and YFSETQ. Sequenced sample: blood, either unsorted or a sorted T cell fraction (not recorded which). The clonotype comes from a male donor with ankylosing spondylitis. The J gene is TRBJ2-3, the V gene TRBV5-1, with 12 bases matching TRBD2. The CDR3 DNA is TGCGCCAGCAGCCCCGAGGGGATTCCTAGCGGGAGGGCCGATACGCAGTATTTT. Protein product: CASSPEGIPSGRADTQYF.